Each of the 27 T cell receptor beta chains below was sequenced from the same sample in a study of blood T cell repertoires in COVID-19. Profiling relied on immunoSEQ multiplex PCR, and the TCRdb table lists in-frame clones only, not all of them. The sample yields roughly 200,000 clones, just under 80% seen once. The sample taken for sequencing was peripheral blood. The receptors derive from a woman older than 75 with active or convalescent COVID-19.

CDR3 in DNA: TGTGCCAGCAGTGAGGACAGGGGTAACACTGAAGCTTTCTTT. It yields the protein CASSEDRGNTEAFF. The chain couples TRBV2 to TRBJ1-1, with 9 bases that match TRBD1. The CDR3 totals 14 residues. Trimming took 3 bases from V and 2 from J; bases not matched to a gene: 1. CDR1 and CDR2 from the germline V gene are SNHLY and FYNNEI.

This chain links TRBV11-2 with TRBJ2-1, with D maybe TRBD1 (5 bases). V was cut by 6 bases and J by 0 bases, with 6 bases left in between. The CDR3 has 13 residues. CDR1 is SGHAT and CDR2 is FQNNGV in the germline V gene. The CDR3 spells CASRRGSYNEQFF. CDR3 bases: TGTGCCAGCAGAAGGGGCTCCTACAATGAGCAGTTCTTC.

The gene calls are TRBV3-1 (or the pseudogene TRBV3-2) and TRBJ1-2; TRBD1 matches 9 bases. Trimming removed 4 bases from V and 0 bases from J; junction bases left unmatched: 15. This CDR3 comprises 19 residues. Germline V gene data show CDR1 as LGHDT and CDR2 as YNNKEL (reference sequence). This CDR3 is CASSPSPGQGIQANYGYTF. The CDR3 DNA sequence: TGTGCCAGCAGCCCCAGTCCGGGACAGGGAATACAAGCTAACTATGGCTACACCTTC.

CDR3 DNA: TGTGCCAGCAGTTCCGTGGACAGTTCCTACGAGCAGTACTTC. Its protein product is CASSSVDSSYEQYF. This chain links TRBV6-2 or TRBV6-3 with TRBJ2-7, with D tentatively TRBD1 (6 bases). There are 14 residues in the CDR3. The V end was cut by 4 bases, the J end by 1 base, with 11 bases between. The germline V gene has CDR1 MNHEY and CDR2 SVGEGT.

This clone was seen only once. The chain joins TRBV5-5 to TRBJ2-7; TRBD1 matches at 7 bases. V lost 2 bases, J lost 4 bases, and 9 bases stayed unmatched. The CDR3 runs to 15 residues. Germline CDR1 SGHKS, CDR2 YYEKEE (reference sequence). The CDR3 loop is CASSFRGTAAYEQYF. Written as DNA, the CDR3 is TGTGCCAGCAGCTTCAGGGGGACAGCGGCATACGAGCAGTACTTC.

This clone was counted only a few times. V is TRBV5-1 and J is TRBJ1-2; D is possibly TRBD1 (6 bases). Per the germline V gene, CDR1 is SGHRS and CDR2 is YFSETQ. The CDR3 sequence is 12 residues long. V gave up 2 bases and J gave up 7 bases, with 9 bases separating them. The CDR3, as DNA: TGCGCCAGCAGCTTACAGGGTTTTGGCTACACCTTC. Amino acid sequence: CASSLQGFGYTF. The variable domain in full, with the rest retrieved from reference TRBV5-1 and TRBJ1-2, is KAGVTQTPRYLIKTRGQQVTLSCSPISGHRSVSWYQQTPGQGLQFLFEYFSETQRNKGNFPGRFSGRQFSNSRSEMNVSTLELGDSALYLCASSLQGFGYTFGSGTRLTVV.

In nucleotides, the CDR3 is TGTGCCAGCTCACCGGGAGAAAACTATGGCTACACCTTC. Protein: CASSPGENYGYTF. The gene calls are TRBV18 and TRBJ1-2; no definite D call. The CDR3 is 13 residues long. V lost 3 bases and J lost 2, with 7 bases in between. Per germline, CDR1 KGHSH and CDR2 LQKENI. Drawing the rest from reference TRBV18 and TRBJ1-2, the complete variable domain is NAGVMQNPRHLVRRRGQEARLRCSPMKGHSHVYWYRQLPEEGLKFMVYLQKENIIDESGMPKERFSAEFPKEGPSILRIQQVVRGDSAAYFCASSPGENYGYTFGSGTRLTVV.

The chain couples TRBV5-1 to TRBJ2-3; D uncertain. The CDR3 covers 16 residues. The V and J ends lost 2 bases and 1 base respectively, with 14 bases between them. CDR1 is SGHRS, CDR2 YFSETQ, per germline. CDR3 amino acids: CASSFSASGRTDTQYF. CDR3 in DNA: TGCGCCAGCAGCTTCAGTGCGTCAGGTCGCACAGATACGCAGTATTTT.

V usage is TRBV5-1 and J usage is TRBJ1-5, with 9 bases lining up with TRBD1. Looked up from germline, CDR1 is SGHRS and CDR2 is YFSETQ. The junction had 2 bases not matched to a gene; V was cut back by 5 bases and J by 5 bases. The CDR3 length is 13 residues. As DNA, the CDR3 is TGCGCCAGCAGGGACAGGGGAGATCAGCCCCAGCATTTT. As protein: CASRDRGDQPQHF.

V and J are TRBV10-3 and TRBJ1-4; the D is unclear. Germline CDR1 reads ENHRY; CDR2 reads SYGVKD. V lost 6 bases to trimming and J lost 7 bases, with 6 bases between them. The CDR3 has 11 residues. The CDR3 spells CAISDSEKLFF. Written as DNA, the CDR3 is TGTGCCATCAGCGACTCTGAAAAACTGTTTTTT.

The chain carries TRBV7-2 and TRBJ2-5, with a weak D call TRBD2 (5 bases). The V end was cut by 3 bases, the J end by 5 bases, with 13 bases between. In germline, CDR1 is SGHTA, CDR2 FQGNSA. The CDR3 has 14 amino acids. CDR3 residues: CASSFEGSWETQYF. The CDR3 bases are TGTGCCAGCAGCTTCGAGGGTTCCTGGGAGACCCAGTACTTC. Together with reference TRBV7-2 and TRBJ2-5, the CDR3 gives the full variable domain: GAGVSQSPSNKVTEKGKDVELRCDPISGHTALYWYRQSLGQGLEFLIYFQGNSAPDKSGLPSDRFSAERTGGSVSTLTIQRTQQEDSAVYLCASSFEGSWETQYFGPGTRLLVL.

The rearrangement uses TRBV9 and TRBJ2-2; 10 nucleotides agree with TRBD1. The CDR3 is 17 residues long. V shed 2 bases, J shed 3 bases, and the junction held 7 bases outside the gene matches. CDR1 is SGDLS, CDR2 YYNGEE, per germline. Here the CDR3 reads CASSVPGQGFDTGELFF. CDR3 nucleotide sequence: TGTGCCAGCAGCGTCCCGGGACAGGGGTTTGACACCGGGGAGCTGTTTTTT.

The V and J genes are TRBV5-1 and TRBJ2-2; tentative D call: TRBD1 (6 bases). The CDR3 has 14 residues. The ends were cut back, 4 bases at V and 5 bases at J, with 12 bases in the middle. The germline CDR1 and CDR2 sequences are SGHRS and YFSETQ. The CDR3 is CASSNSQGTGELFF. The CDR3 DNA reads TGCGCCAGCAGCAACTCACAGGGAACCGGGGAGCTGTTTTTT.

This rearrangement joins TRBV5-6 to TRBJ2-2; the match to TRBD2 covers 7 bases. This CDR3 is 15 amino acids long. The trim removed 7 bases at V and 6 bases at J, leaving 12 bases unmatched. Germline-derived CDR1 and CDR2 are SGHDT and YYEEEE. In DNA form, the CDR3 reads TGTGCCAGCTATCCCCGGGACTACCGGCCCGGGGAGCTGTTTTTT. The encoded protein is CASYPRDYRPGELFF.

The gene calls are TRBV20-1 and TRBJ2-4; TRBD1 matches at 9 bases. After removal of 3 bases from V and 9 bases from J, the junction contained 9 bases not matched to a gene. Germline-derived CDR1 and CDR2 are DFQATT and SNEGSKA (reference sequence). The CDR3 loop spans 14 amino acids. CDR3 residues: CSASDGQGRGIQYF. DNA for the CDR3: TGCAGTGCTAGTGACGGACAGGGGAGAGGCATTCAGTACTTC.

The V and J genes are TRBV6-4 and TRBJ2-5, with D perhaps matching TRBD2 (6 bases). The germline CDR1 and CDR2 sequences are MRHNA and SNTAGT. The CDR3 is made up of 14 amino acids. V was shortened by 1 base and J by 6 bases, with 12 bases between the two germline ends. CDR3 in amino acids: CASSDFTSLQTQYF. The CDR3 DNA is TGTGCCAGCAGTGACTTTACTAGCCTGCAGACCCAGTACTTC.

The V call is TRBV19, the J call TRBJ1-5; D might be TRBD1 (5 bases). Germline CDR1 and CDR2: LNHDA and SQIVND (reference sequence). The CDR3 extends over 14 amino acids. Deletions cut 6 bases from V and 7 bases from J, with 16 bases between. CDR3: CASSQAGNRQPQHF. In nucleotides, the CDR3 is TGTGCCAGTAGCCAGGCAGGGAATCGGCAGCCCCAGCATTTT.

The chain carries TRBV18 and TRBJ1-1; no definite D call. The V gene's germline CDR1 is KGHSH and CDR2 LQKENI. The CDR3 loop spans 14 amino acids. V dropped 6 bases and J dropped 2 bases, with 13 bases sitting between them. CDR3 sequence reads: CASSPDISNTEAFF. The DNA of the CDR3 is TGTGCCAGCTCCCCTGACATCTCTAACACTGAAGCTTTCTTT.

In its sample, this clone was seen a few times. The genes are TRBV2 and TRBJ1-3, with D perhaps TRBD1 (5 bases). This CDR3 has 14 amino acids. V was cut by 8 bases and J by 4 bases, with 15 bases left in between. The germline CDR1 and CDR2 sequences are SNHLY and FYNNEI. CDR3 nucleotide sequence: TGTGCCAGCCGACAAGACAGTGTGGGAAACACCATATATTTT. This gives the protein CASRQDSVGNTIYF.

CDR3 sequence: CAWSVLRVEAFF. CDR3 DNA sequence: TGTGCCTGGAGTGTACTTCGGGTAGAAGCTTTCTTT. The chain employs TRBV30 and TRBJ1-1; D unresolved. Trimming removed 0 bases at V and 8 bases at J, with 10 bases between. Germline lookup yields CDR1 GTSNPN and CDR2 SVGIG (reference sequence). This CDR3 has 12 residues.

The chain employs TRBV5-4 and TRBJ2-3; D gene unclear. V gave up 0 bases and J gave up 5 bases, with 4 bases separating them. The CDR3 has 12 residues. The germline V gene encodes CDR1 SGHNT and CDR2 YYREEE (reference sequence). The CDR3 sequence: CASSLARDTQYF. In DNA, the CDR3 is TGTGCCAGCAGCTTGGCCCGAGATACGCAGTATTTT.

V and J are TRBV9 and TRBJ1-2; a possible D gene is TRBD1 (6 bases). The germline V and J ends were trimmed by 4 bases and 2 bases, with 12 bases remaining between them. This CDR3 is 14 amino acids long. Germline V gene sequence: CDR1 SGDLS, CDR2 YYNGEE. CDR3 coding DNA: TGTGCCAGCAGCCCTTCCAGGGGCAACTATGGCTACACCTTC. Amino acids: CASSPSRGNYGYTF.

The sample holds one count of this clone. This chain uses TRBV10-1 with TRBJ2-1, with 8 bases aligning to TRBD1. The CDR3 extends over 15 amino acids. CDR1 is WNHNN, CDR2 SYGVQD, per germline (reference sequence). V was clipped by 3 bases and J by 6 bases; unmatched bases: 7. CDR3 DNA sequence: TGCGCCAGCAGTGATAGGACAGGGTTTGGCAATGAGCAGTTCTTC. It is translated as CASSDRTGFGNEQFF.

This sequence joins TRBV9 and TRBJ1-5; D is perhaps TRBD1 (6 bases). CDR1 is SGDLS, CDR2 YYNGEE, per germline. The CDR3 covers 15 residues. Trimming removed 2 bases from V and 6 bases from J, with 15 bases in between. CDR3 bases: TGTGCCAGCAGCGTTGGGGGGGCGAGTAGTCAGCCCCAGCATTTT. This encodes CASSVGGASSQPQHF.

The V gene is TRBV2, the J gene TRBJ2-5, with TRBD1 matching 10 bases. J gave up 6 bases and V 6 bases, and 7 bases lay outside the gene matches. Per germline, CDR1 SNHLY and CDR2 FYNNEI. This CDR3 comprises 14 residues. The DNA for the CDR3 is TGTGCCAGCAGGCGCGTGGGACAGGGGAAGACCCAGTACTTC. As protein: CASRRVGQGKTQYF.

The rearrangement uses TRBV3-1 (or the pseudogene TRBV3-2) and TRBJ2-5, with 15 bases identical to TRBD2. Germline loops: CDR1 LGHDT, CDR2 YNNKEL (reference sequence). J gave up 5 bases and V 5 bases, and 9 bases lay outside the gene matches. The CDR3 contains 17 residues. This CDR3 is CASSFTPGLAGGETQYF. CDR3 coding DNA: TGTGCCAGCAGCTTCACCCCGGGACTAGCGGGGGGTGAGACCCAGTACTTC.

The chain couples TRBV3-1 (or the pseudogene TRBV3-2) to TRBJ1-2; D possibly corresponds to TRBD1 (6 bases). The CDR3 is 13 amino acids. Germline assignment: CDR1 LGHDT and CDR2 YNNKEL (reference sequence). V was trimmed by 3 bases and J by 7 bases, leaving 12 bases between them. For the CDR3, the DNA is TGTGCCAGCAGCCACCGGGGGGCGGGTGGCTACACCTTC. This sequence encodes CASSHRGAGGYTF.